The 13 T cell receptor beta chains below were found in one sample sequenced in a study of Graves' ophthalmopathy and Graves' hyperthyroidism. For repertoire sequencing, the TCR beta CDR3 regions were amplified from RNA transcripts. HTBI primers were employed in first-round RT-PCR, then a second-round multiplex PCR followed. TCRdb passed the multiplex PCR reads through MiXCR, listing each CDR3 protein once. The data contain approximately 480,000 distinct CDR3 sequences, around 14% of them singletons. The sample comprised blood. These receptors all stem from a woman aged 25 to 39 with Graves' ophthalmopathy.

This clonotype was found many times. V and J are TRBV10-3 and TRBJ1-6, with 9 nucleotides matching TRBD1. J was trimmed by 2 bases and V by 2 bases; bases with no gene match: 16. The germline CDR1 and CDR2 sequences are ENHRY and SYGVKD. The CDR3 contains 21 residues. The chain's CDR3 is CAISEPQSSYRGPAYNSPLHF. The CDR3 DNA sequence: TGTGCCATCAGTGAGCCCCAGTCCAGTTACAGGGGGCCGGCCTATAATTCACCCCTCCACTTT.

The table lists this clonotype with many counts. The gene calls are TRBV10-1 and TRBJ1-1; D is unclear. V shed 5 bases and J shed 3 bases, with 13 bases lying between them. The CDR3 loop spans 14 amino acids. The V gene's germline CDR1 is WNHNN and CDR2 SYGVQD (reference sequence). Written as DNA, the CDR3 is TGCGCCAGCAGTCCAAAGGGATCGGACACTGAAGCTTTCTTT. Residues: CASSPKGSDTEAFF.

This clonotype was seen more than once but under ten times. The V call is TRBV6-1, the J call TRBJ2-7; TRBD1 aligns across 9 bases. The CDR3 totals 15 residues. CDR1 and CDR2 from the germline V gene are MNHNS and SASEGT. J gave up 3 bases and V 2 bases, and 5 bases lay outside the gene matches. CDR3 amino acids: CASSEPGTGYYEQYF. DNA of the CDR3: TGTGCCAGCAGTGAACCCGGGACAGGGTACTACGAGCAGTACTTC.

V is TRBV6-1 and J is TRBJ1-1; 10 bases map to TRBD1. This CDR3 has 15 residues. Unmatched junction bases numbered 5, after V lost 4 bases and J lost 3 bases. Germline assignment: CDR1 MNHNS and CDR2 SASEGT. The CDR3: CASSGQGAGDTEAFF. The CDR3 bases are TGTGCCAGCAGTGGACAGGGGGCAGGGGACACTGAAGCTTTCTTT.

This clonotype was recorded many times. The CDR3 region has the DNA TGTGCCAGCAGCTTAGCCCCCTACGCGGGGAAGAACACCGGGGAGCTGTTTTTT. Protein product: CASSLAPYAGKNTGELFF. The chain recombines TRBV7-3 with TRBJ2-2, with D possibly matching TRBD2 (6 bases). Germline V gene data show CDR1 as SGHTA and CDR2 as FQGTGA. The CDR3 is made up of 18 amino acids. Trimming stripped 2 bases from V and 1 base from J, with 17 bases between.

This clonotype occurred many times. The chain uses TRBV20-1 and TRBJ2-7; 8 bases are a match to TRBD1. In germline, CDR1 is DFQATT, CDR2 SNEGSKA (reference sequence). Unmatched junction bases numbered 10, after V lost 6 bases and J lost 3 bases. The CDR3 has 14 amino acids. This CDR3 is CSATSGGSDYEQYF. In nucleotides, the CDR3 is TGCAGTGCCACCTCAGGGGGCTCCGACTACGAGCAGTACTTC.

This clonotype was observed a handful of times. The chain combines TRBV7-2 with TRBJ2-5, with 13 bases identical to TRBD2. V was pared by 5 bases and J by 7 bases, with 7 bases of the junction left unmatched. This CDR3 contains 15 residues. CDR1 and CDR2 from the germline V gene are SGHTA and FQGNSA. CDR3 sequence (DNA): TGTGCCAGCAGCATCGGACTAGCGGGAGCTCGGACCCAGTACTTC. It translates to CASSIGLAGARTQYF.

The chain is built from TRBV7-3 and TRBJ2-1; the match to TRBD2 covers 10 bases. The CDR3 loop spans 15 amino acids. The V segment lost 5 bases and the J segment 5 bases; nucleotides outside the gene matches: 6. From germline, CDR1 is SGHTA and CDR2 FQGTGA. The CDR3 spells CASSPRTSGNNEQFF. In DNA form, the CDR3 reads TGTGCCAGCAGCCCGCGGACTAGCGGTAACAATGAGCAGTTCTTC.

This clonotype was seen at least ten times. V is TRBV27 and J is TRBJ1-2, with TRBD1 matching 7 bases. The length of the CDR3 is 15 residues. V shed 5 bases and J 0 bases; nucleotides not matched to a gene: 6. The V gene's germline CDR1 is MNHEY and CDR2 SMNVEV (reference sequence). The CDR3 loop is CASSQGVEANYGYTF. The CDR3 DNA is TGTGCCAGCAGTCAGGGGGTAGAAGCTAACTATGGCTACACCTTC.

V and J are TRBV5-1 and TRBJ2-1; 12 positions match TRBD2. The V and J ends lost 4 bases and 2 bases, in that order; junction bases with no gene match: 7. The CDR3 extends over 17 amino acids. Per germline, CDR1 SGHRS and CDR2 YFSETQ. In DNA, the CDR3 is TGCGCCAGCAGCGCGACTAGCGGGGGCCTTACCTACAATGAGCAGTTCTTC. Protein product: CASSATSGGLTYNEQFF.

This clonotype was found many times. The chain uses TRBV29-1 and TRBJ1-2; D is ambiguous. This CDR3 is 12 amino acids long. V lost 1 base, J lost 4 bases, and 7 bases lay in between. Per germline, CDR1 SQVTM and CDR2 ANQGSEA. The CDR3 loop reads CSVEGDLYGYTF. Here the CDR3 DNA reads TGCAGCGTTGAAGGGGATCTCTATGGCTACACCTTC.

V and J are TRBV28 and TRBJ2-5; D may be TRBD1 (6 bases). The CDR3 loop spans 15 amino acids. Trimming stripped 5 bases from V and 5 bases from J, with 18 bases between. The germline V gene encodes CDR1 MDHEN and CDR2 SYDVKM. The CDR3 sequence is CASSEPRTERETQYF. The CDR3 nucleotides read TGTGCCAGCAGTGAGCCTCGGACAGAGAGGGAGACCCAGTACTTC.

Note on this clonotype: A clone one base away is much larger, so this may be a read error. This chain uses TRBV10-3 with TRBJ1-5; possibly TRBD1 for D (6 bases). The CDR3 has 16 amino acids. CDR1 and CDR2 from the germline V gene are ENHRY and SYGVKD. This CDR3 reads CASSESGVLNNQPQHF. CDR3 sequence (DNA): TGTGCCAGCAGTGAGTCAGGGGTGCTGAACAATCAGCCCCAGCATTTT.